The 8 T cell receptor beta chains presented below share a single source sample, sequenced in a study of shared clonotypes between healthy human individuals. Sequenced by immunoSEQ multiplex PCR; TCRdb stores in-frame clones only, minus some. Of over a million clones detected, 70% to 80% appear once; the ten largest clones hold roughly 1.5%. Sequenced material: memory CD4+ T cells sorted from blood. Noted subset: CD45RA-negative fraction. These receptor sequences come from a man between 18 and 29 years old in good health.

The chain recombines TRBV11-2 with TRBJ2-2, with 7 bases that match TRBD1. With 4 bases clipped from V and 6 bases from J, the junction kept 5 bases outside the gene matches. Per germline, CDR1 SGHAT and CDR2 FQNNGV. This CDR3 contains 14 residues. Written as DNA, the CDR3 is TGTGCCAGCAGCTCCGACAGGGCCTCCGGGGAGCTGTTTTTT. Its protein product is CASSSDRASGELFF.

This clone was observed once. The chain recombines TRBV6-5 with TRBJ1-3, with a weak D call TRBD1 (5 bases). The V end lost 4 bases, the J end lost 4 bases, and 11 bases lay between the germline ends. There are 14 residues in the CDR3. CDR1 is MNHEY and CDR2 is SVGAGI in the germline V gene. The CDR3 spells CASSSRGLGNTIYF. In nucleotides, the CDR3 is TGTGCCAGCAGTTCTAGGGGCCTCGGAAACACCATATATTTT.

The rearrangement uses TRBV7-3 and TRBJ1-2; no firm D call. The CDR3 length is 12 residues. The germline gives CDR1 SGHTA, CDR2 FQGTGA. The ends were cut back, 1 base at V and 5 bases at J, with 5 bases in the middle. CDR3 DNA: TGTGCCAGCAGCTTAAATGGATATGGCTACACCTTC. The encoded protein is CASSLNGYGYTF.

This clone was picked up many times. The chain recombines TRBV5-8 with TRBJ1-5, with D possibly TRBD1 on 5 matching bases. Trimming shortened V by 1 base and J by 1 base, and 12 bases separated the two germline ends. Germline assignment: CDR1 SGHTS and CDR2 YDEGEE. CDR3 length: 16 residues. The DNA for the CDR3 is TGTGCCAGCAGCTTGATGGGGGGATCAAGCAATCAGCCCCAGCATTTT. Protein sequence: CASSLMGGSSNQPQHF.

Points on this clone: The same CDR3 is also encoded by other DNA sequences in this sample. The rearrangement links TRBV6-1 to TRBJ1-1; D remains ambiguous. The V gene's germline CDR1 is MNHNS and CDR2 SASEGT. The CDR3 sequence is 13 residues long. V was clipped by 1 base and J by 1 base, with 4 bases between them. CDR3 loop: CASSEGRNTEAFF. In nucleotides, the CDR3 is TGTGCCAGCAGTGAAGGCAGGAACACTGAAGCTTTCTTT.

The rearrangement uses TRBV5-7 and TRBJ1-5; D might be TRBD1 (6 bases). TRBV5-7 is an open reading frame, and its role is uncertain. V was shortened by 4 bases and J by 1 base, with 15 bases between the two germline ends. CDR3 length: 16 residues. The DNA of the CDR3 is TGTGCCAGCAGCCATAAGACAGGTACGAGCAATCAGCCCCAGCATTTT. This codes for CASSHKTGTSNQPQHF.

With regard to this clone: In the same sample, other DNA sequences code for this CDR3. V is TRBV29-1 and J is TRBJ1-2, with D possibly being TRBD1 (5 bases). The CDR3 extends over 11 amino acids. Germline lookup yields CDR1 SQVTM and CDR2 ANQGSEA. V dropped 2 bases and J dropped 7 bases, with 8 bases sitting between them. The CDR3 sequence is CSVEQGSGYTF. The DNA of the CDR3 is TGCAGCGTTGAACAGGGAAGTGGCTACACCTTC.

The V gene is TRBV30, the J gene TRBJ2-7; perhaps TRBD2 as D (5 bases). This CDR3 comprises 13 residues. V lost 1 base, J lost 7 bases, and 14 bases lay in between. Looked up from germline, CDR1 is GTSNPN and CDR2 is SVGIG (reference sequence). The CDR3 bases are TGTGCCTGGAGTGGCGGGCCATTGGGGGAGCAGTACTTC. Translation gives CAWSGGPLGEQYF.